These 25 T cell receptor beta chains share one sample of origin, sequenced in a study of cytomegalovirus exposure and HLA in healthy donors. Primers: 60 Vbeta forward and 13 Jbeta reverse. The protocol was immunoSEQ multiplex PCR, while the TCRdb copy is restricted to in-frame clones and leaves out a portion. Of about 110,000 clones in the sample, over 60% were seen once. The sample taken for sequencing was PBMCs. These receptors originate from a woman between 25 and 40 years old in good health and CMV-seronegative.

The V and J genes are TRBV5-6 and TRBJ1-3, with a possible D match to TRBD1 (5 bases). The length of the CDR3 is 13 residues. The V and J ends lost 4 bases and 4 bases respectively, with 9 bases between them. Germline V gene data show CDR1 as SGHDT and CDR2 as YYEEEE. CDR3 sequence: CASSQEGGNTIYF. The CDR3 DNA reads TGTGCCAGCAGCCAGGAGGGGGGAAACACCATATATTTT.

The chain carries TRBV6-6 and TRBJ2-1; 8 bases match TRBD2. The length of the CDR3 is 15 residues. From germline, CDR1 is MNHNY and CDR2 SVGAGI (reference sequence). The V segment lost 6 bases and the J segment 0 bases; nucleotides outside the gene matches: 4. The DNA of the CDR3 is TGTGCCAGCAGCACCAGCGGGAGCTCCTACAATGAGCAGTTCTTC. Its protein product is CASSTSGSSYNEQFF.

The chain recombines TRBV7-9 with TRBJ1-1, with 10 bases identical to TRBD1. The CDR3 is 14 residues long. Germline CDR1 is SEHNR and CDR2 is FQNEAQ (reference sequence). V shed 8 bases, J shed 5 bases, and the junction held 8 bases outside the gene matches. In DNA, the CDR3 is TGTGCCAGCCGCAGGAAGGGACAGGGGACTGAAGCTTTCTTT. Residues: CASRRKGQGTEAFF.

V gene TRBV18 combines with J gene TRBJ2-5; the match to TRBD1 covers 8 bases. Germline CDR1 KGHSH, CDR2 LQKENI. Unmatched junction bases numbered 4, after V lost 6 bases and J lost 1 base. This CDR3 has 14 residues. CDR3: CASSRTGLQETQYF. The CDR3 nucleotides read TGTGCCAGCTCCCGGACAGGGCTCCAAGAGACCCAGTACTTC.

J is TRBJ1-2 and V is TRBV5-1, with no clear D. V dropped 0 bases and J dropped 4 bases, with 10 bases sitting between them. This CDR3 spans 14 amino acids. In germline, CDR1 is SGHRS, CDR2 YFSETQ. The CDR3 DNA sequence: TGCGCCAGCAGCTTGGGCGGGCCGGGCTATGGCTACACCTTC. Encoded protein: CASSLGGPGYGYTF. Full variable domain (rest looked up from reference TRBV5-1 and TRBJ1-2): KAGVTQTPRYLIKTRGQQVTLSCSPISGHRSVSWYQQTPGQGLQFLFEYFSETQRNKGNFPGRFSGRQFSNSRSEMNVSTLELGDSALYLCASSLGGPGYGYTFGSGTRLTVV.

The chain uses TRBV4-1 and TRBJ2-4, with TRBD2 identical over 10 bases. V was pared by 0 bases and J by 6 bases, with 8 bases of the junction left unmatched. The length of the CDR3 is 17 residues. Germline CDR1 and CDR2: MGHRA and YSYEKL. CDR3 DNA sequence: TGCGCCAGCAGCCAAGAGGCTACGGGACTAGCGACAAACATTCAGTACTTC. Translating gives CASSQEATGLATNIQYF.

The genes are TRBV9 and TRBJ1-6, with 7 bases fitting TRBD1. Looked up from germline, CDR1 is SGDLS and CDR2 is YYNGEE. V shed 0 bases and J 9 bases; nucleotides not matched to a gene: 6. CDR3 length: 15 residues. CDR3 sequence: CASSVGETGTSPLHF. For the CDR3, the DNA is TGTGCCAGCAGCGTAGGTGAGACAGGGACTTCACCCCTCCACTTT.

This clone was found a few times. The genes are TRBV29-1 and TRBJ2-7, with 9 nucleotides matching TRBD2. J lost 0 bases, V lost 4 bases, and 4 bases had no gene match. Germline assignment: CDR1 SQVTM and CDR2 ANQGSEA. The CDR3 extends over 14 amino acids. The CDR3 DNA reads as TGCAGCGTTGCAAGCGGGAGGCTCTCCTACGAGCAGTACTTC. Translated: CSVASGRLSYEQYF.

The count of this clone is one. V and J are TRBV11-2 and TRBJ1-1, with D maybe TRBD1 (5 bases). Trimming removed 4 bases from V and 4 bases from J, with 16 bases in between. Germline CDR1 is SGHAT and CDR2 is FQNNGV. The CDR3 is 15 residues long. The DNA of the CDR3 is TGTGCCAGCAGCTCCCCCCTCGGGGGGTTCACTGAAGCTTTCTTT. Its translation is CASSSPLGGFTEAFF. Drawing the rest from reference TRBV11-2 and TRBJ1-1, the complete variable domain is EAGVAQSPRYKIIEKRQSVAFWCNPISGHATLYWYQQILGQGPKLLIQFQNNGVVDDSQLPKDRFSAERLKGVDSTLKIQPAKLEDSAVYLCASSSPLGGFTEAFFGQGTRLTVV.

J is TRBJ2-3 and V is TRBV28; TRBD2 agrees at 11 bases. The V and J ends lost 7 bases and 2 bases, in that order; junction bases with no gene match: 5. The CDR3 is 15 residues long. Per germline, CDR1 MDHEN and CDR2 SYDVKM. Here the CDR3 reads CASTGTSGNTDTQYF. In DNA, the CDR3 is TGTGCCAGCACCGGGACTAGCGGCAACACAGATACGCAGTATTTT.

V usage is TRBV19 and J usage is TRBJ2-3; 9 positions agree with TRBD2. The trim removed 5 bases at V and 2 bases at J, leaving 11 bases unmatched. This CDR3 is built from 17 residues. CDR1 and CDR2 from the germline V gene are LNHDA and SQIVND (reference sequence). The CDR3 DNA reads as TGTGCCAGTAGTCTCGTACTCCTAGCGGGACCCACAGATACGCAGTATTTT. Residues: CASSLVLLAGPTDTQYF.

The chain recombines TRBV28 with TRBJ1-1, with TRBD1 as a possible D gene (6 bases). Germline assignment: CDR1 MDHEN and CDR2 SYDVKM. Trimming removed 10 bases from V and 1 base from J, with 10 bases in between. The length of the CDR3 is 12 residues. DNA of the CDR3: TGTGCCATTTTACAGGGGAACACTGAAGCTTTCTTT. Protein: CAILQGNTEAFF.

For this clone: Other DNA sequences within the sample encode an identical CDR3. The chain is built from TRBV9 and TRBJ1-1; D unresolved. This CDR3 contains 13 residues. V was pared by 0 bases and J by 0 bases, with 3 bases between. Germline CDR1 is SGDLS and CDR2 is YYNGEE. The CDR3 DNA sequence: TGTGCCAGCAGCGTAGCGGTGAACACTGAAGCTTTCTTT. This translates into CASSVAVNTEAFF.

This clone was observed a handful of times. This sequence joins TRBV7-2 and TRBJ2-1; D is unresolved. Looked up from germline, CDR1 is SGHTA and CDR2 is FQGNSA. V lost 1 base and J lost 4, with 5 bases in between. This CDR3 region has 13 residues. CDR3 in amino acids: CASSLGPYNEQFF. CDR3 bases: TGTGCCAGCAGCTTAGGGCCGTACAATGAGCAGTTCTTC.

The J gene is TRBJ2-5, the V gene TRBV4-1, with 7 positions matching TRBD2. Germline CDR1 and CDR2: MGHRA and YSYEKL. This CDR3 spans 15 amino acids. V gave up 3 bases and J gave up 2 bases; unmatched junction bases: 6. In DNA form, the CDR3 reads TGCGCCAGCAGCCAGCTACCTAGCGGACAAGAGACCCAGTACTTC. Protein sequence: CASSQLPSGQETQYF.

Here the CDR3 DNA reads TGCGCCAGCAGTGTTGGGGGCGAGGCAGGCAATGAGCAGTTCTTC. Translation gives CASSVGGEAGNEQFF. The chain uses TRBV10-1 and TRBJ2-1, with TRBD1 as a possible D gene (6 bases). The CDR3 totals 15 residues. Looked up from germline, CDR1 is WNHNN and CDR2 is SYGVQD (reference sequence). The ends were cut back, 4 bases at V and 6 bases at J, with 16 bases in the middle.

The V call is TRBV4-3, the J call TRBJ2-2; 9 bases agree with TRBD2. Germline V CDR1 and CDR2: LGHNA, YSLEER. CDR3 length: 15 residues. The J segment lost 1 base and the V segment lost 4 bases, leaving 1 base of the junction unmatched. CDR3 DNA: TGCGCCAGCAGCCCGACTAGCGGGAACACCGGGGAGCTGTTTTTT. Encoded protein: CASSPTSGNTGELFF.

The V and J genes are TRBV5-1 and TRBJ1-3; 9 bases agree with TRBD1. CDR1 SGHRS and CDR2 YFSETQ come from the germline V gene. V gave up 3 bases and J gave up 3 bases; unmatched junction bases: 1. The CDR3 has 14 amino acids. The CDR3 loop reads CASSWGQGGNTIYF. For the CDR3, the DNA is TGCGCCAGCAGCTGGGGACAGGGTGGAAACACCATATATTTT. Variable domain in full (rest from reference TRBV5-1 and TRBJ1-3): KAGVTQTPRYLIKTRGQQVTLSCSPISGHRSVSWYQQTPGQGLQFLFEYFSETQRNKGNFPGRFSGRQFSNSRSEMNVSTLELGDSALYLCASSWGQGGNTIYFGEGSWLTVV.

The chain joins TRBV18 to TRBJ2-1, with 10 nucleotides matching TRBD1. This CDR3 is built from 15 residues. V gave up 3 bases and J gave up 4 bases; unmatched junction bases: 3. Germline V gene data show CDR1 as KGHSH and CDR2 as LQKENI. This CDR3 is CASSPRDRGYNEQFF. The CDR3 nucleotides read TGTGCCAGCTCACCCCGGGACAGGGGTTACAATGAGCAGTTCTTC.

This rearrangement joins TRBV7-2 to TRBJ2-5, with 13 bases aligning to TRBD2. From germline, CDR1 is SGHTA and CDR2 FQGNSA. CDR3 length: 17 residues. The V and J ends lost 5 bases and 5 bases, in that order; junction bases with no gene match: 11. CDR3 in amino acids: CASSPGLAGTVRETQYF. The CDR3 bases are TGTGCCAGCAGCCCGGGACTAGCGGGAACAGTACGGGAGACCCAGTACTTC. The entire variable domain, with the rest obtained from reference TRBV7-2 and TRBJ2-5, is as follows: GAGVSQSPSNKVTEKGKDVELRCDPISGHTALYWYRQSLGQGLEFLIYFQGNSAPDKSGLPSDRFSAERTGGSVSTLTIQRTQQEDSAVYLCASSPGLAGTVRETQYFGPGTRLLVL.

The genes are TRBV28 and TRBJ2-1; 9 bases match TRBD2. Trimming removed 2 bases from V and 7 bases from J; junction bases left unmatched: 6. Germline V gene sequence: CDR1 MDHEN, CDR2 SYDVKM. This CDR3 has 15 residues. CDR3 protein: CASSLPAAGGNEQFF. The CDR3 DNA sequence: TGTGCCAGCAGTTTACCCGCGGCGGGGGGGAATGAGCAGTTCTTC.

This clone occurred a few times. The rearrangement joins TRBV9 to TRBJ1-4, with 10 bases that match TRBD1. The ends lost 4 bases at V and 5 bases at J; junction bases unmatched: 8. CDR1 is SGDLS, CDR2 YYNGEE, per germline. CDR3 length: 16 residues. The DNA for the CDR3 is TGTGCCAGCAGCCCCACTCCGGGACAGGGGAATGAAAAACTGTTTTTT. Its protein is CASSPTPGQGNEKLFF.

This sequence joins TRBV5-4 and TRBJ2-1; perhaps TRBD2 as D (5 bases). The V end lost 4 bases, the J end lost 3 bases, and 17 bases lay between the germline ends. The V gene's germline CDR1 is SGHNT and CDR2 YYREEE (reference sequence). This CDR3 is 16 amino acids long. CDR3 residues: CASSRARLSGYNEQFF. CDR3 bases: TGTGCCAGCAGCCGGGCAAGACTATCGGGCTACAATGAGCAGTTCTTC.

CDR3 coding DNA: TGCGCCAGCAGCCAAATTGTCGGGATTAGGTATGGCTACACCTTC. This gives the protein CASSQIVGIRYGYTF. The chain links TRBV4-3 to TRBJ1-2; no definite D call. V shed 2 bases and J shed 5 bases, with 15 bases lying between them. CDR3 length equals 15 residues. The germline V gene has CDR1 LGHNA and CDR2 YSLEER.

V is TRBV7-2 and J is TRBJ2-1; D possibly corresponds to TRBD2 (5 bases). Trimming took 5 bases from V and 3 from J, leaving 17 bases between them. The CDR3 extends over 16 amino acids. The germline V gene encodes CDR1 SGHTA and CDR2 FQGNSA. The CDR3 spells CASSPRAAGLYNEQFF. The CDR3 DNA follows: TGTGCCAGCAGCCCTCGGGCCGCGGGTCTCTACAATGAGCAGTTCTTC.